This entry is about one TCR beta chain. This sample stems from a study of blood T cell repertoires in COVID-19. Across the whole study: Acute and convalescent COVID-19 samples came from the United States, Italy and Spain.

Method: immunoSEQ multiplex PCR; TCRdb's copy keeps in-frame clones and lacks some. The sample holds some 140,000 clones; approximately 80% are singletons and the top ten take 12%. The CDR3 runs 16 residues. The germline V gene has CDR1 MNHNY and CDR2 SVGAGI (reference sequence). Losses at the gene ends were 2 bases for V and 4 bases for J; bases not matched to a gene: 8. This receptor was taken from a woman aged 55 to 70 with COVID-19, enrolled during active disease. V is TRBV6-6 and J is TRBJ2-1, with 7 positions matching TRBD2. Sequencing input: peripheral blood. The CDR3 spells CASSYKVGLTYNEQFF. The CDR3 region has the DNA TGTGCCAGCAGTTACAAGGTGGGACTAACTTACAATGAGCAGTTCTTC.